This T cell receptor (beta chain) originates from a study of T cell responses to AZD1222 COVID-19 vaccine. Broader study findings: Possibly, clonal diversity was underestimated; donors were largely white British and included more females. No repertoire was sampled before or during the peak T cell response, only after it.

This clone was seen a single time. The target antigen is unknown. The table came from immunoSEQ multiplex PCR; TCRdb's copy has only in-frame clones and leaves some out. The sample shows about 110,000 clones, 80% to 95% of them seen only once. The TCR originated in an adult who received the AZD1222 COVID-19 vaccine. Sequencing was performed on peripheral blood, taken 28 days after the second AZD1222 dose.

The CDR3 loop is CASSLAGAGAEAFF. The CDR3 DNA is TGTGCCAGCAGCTTAGCAGGGGCAGGGGCTGAAGCTTTCTTT. This sequence joins TRBV7-2 and TRBJ1-1; D is perhaps TRBD1 (6 bases). Germline loops: CDR1 SGHTA, CDR2 FQGNSA. V was shortened by 0 bases and J by 6 bases, with 11 bases between the two germline ends. The CDR3 runs to 14 residues.